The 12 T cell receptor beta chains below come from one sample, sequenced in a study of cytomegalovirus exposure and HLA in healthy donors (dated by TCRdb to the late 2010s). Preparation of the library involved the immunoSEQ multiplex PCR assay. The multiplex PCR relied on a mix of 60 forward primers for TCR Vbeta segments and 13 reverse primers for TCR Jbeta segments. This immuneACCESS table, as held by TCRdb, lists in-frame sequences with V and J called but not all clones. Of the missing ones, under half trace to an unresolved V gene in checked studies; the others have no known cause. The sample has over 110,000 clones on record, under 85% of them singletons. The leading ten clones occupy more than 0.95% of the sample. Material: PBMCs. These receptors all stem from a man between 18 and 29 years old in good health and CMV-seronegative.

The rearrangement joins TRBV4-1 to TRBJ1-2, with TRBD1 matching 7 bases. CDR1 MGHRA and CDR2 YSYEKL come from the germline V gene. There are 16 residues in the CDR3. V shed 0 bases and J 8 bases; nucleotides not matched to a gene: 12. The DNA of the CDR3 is TGCGCCAGCAGCCAAGACGGACAGGTCCCAACTAGAGGCTACACCTTC. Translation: CASSQDGQVPTRGYTF.

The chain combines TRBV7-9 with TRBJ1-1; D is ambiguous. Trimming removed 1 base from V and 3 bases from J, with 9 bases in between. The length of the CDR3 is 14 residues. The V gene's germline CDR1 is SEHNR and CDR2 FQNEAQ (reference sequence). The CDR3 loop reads CASSLVRGYTEAFF. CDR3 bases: TGTGCCAGCAGCTTAGTTCGGGGTTACACTGAAGCTTTCTTT.

CDR3 protein: CAWSVTRDYEQYF. For the CDR3, the DNA is TGTGCCTGGAGTGTAACTAGGGACTACGAGCAGTACTTC. The V gene is TRBV30, the J gene TRBJ2-7, with a weak D call TRBD2 (5 bases). In germline, CDR1 is GTSNPN, CDR2 SVGIG (reference sequence). Between the trimmed V and J ends, which lost 0 bases and 3 bases, there was a span of 9 bases. CDR3 size: 13 residues.

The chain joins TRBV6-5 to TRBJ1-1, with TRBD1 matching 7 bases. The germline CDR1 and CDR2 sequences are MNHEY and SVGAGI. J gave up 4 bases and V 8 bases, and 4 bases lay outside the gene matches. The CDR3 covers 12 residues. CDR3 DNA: TGTGCCAGCTCCTCAGGGGGCACTGAAGCTTTCTTT. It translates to CASSSGGTEAFF.

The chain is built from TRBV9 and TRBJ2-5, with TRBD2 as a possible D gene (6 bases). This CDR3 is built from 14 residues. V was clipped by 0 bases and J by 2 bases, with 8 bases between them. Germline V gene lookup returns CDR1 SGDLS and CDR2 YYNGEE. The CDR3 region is CASSVGGAQETQYF. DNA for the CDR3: TGTGCCAGCAGCGTAGGCGGGGCACAAGAGACCCAGTACTTC.

The DNA of the CDR3 is TGTGCCAGCAGCTTACCAGGGGGCGCCAAGACCCAGTACTTC. Amino acid sequence: CASSLPGGAKTQYF. This sequence joins TRBV7-2 and TRBJ2-5, with 8 bases that match TRBD1. Germline assignment: CDR1 SGHTA and CDR2 FQGNSA. This CDR3 region has 14 residues. With 2 bases clipped from V and 6 bases from J, the junction kept 5 bases outside the gene matches.

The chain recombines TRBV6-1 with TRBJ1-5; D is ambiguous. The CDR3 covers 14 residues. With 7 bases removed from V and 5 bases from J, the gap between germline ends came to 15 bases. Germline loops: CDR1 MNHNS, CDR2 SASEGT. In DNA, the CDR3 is TGTGCCAGCAACCTAAGACGGGAAGATCAGCCCCAGCATTTT. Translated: CASNLRREDQPQHF.

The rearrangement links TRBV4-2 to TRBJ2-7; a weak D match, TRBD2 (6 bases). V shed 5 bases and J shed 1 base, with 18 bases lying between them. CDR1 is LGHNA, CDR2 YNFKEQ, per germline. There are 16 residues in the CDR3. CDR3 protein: CASSGRWDSGSYEQYF. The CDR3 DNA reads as TGTGCCAGCAGCGGGAGATGGGACTCTGGGTCCTACGAGCAGTACTTC.

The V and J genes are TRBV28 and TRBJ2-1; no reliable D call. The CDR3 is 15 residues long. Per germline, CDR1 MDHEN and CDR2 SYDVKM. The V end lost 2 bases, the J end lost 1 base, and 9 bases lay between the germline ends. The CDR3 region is CASSLPPPSYNEQFF. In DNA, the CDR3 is TGTGCCAGCAGTTTACCCCCCCCTTCCTACAATGAGCAGTTCTTC.

The CDR3 spells CAWTPPGFGNQPQHF. The CDR3 DNA follows: TGTGCCTGGACCCCCCCAGGGTTTGGCAATCAGCCCCAGCATTTT. The V and J genes are TRBV30 and TRBJ1-5; D perhaps matches TRBD1 (5 bases). The germline CDR1 and CDR2 sequences are GTSNPN and SVGIG (reference sequence). There are 15 residues in the CDR3. V lost 4 bases to trimming and J lost 2 bases, with 15 bases between them.

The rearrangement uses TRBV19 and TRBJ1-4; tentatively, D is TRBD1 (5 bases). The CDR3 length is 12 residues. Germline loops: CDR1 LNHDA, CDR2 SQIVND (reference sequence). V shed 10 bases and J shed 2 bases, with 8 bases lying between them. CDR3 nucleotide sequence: TGTGCCACCAGGGTGACTAATGAAAAACTGTTTTTT. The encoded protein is CATRVTNEKLFF.

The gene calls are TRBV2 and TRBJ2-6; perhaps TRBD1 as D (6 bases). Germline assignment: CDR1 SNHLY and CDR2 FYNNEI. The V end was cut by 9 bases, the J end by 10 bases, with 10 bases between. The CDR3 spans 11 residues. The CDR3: CASNRDNVLTF. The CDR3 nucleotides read TGTGCCAGTAACAGGGATAACGTCCTGACTTTC. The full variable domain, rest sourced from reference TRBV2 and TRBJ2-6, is EPEVTQTPSHQVTQMGQEVILRCVPISNHLYFYWYRQILGQKVEFLVSFYNNEISEKSEIFDDQFSVERPDGSNFTLKIRSTKLEDSAMYFCASNRDNVLTFGAGSRLTVL.